The clone carrying this T cell receptor (beta chain) is a singleton in its sample. No antigen is known for it. Method: immunoSEQ multiplex PCR; TCRdb's copy keeps in-frame clones and lacks some. The sample contains roughly 71,000 clones, around 94% of which appear only once. Germline values: CDR1 LNHDA, CDR2 SQIVND (reference sequence). The V gene end was trimmed by 5 bases and the J gene end by 1 base; junction bases not matched to a gene: 8. This CDR3 region has 16 residues. This record comes from a study of cytomegalovirus exposure and HLA in healthy donors. Regarding the study as a whole: In vitro data verified a few CMV-associated chains as specific for CMV antigens.

The sequence came from a woman aged 18-29 years in good health and CMV-seronegative. The gene calls are TRBV19 and TRBJ1-5, with 7 bases identical to TRBD1. Sequencing was done on a sample of PBMCs. Here the CDR3 reads CASSQDEGASNQPQHF. DNA of the CDR3: TGTGCCAGTAGTCAGGATGAGGGGGCAAGCAATCAGCCCCAGCATTTT.